The TCR beta chain described here comes from a study of shared clonotypes between healthy human individuals (dated by TCRdb to about 2020). Context from the whole study: The cohort comprised two women and three men aged 18 to 49 years. For each donor, three plates each were used for CD4 naive and CD4 memory, two plates were used for CD8 naive, and one plate was used for CD8 memory. To estimate repertoire size and how much clonotype sharing occurs between individuals, the study deeply sequenced the blood TCR repertoires of a handful of healthy adults. To increase sequencing depth and limit assay-specific biases, TCR repertoire library preparation and sequencing were carried out by different laboratories using diverse techniques. Each donor's leukapheresis produced roughly between roughly 0.85 and 10 billion PBMCs.

The donors were healthy, HIV-negative adults who had no recently reported acute infections or vaccinations. All donors were Caucasian adults living in Nashville, Tennessee, USA. CD4+ T cells were enriched through magnetic negative selection, after which naive cells were positively selected on CD45RA and the remaining negative fraction served as the memory subset. After blood collection by leukapheresis, PBMCs were isolated using Ficoll-Histopaque density gradient centrifugation and then cryopreserved in the vapor phase of liquid nitrogen. Analytical flow cytometry was used to check the purity and quantity of every magnetically sorted T cell population. Each sorted fraction had its genomic DNA isolated and then quantified by UV absorbance on a Nanodrop 2000c. The CDR1 and CDR2 encoded by the germline V gene (reference sequence) are LNHDA and SQIVND. Between the V and J ends, shortened by 3 bases and 1 base respectively, the junction contains 12 bases. The CDR3 runs 15 amino acids, cysteine and phenylalanine included. Only the CDR3 part of the read is kept: 45 bases, read in frame from the first base.

Using the deep immunoSEQ assay, TCR CDR3 regions were amplified from genomic DNA by multiplex PCR. Extracted genomic DNA from each cell subset was spread evenly across all wells of several immunoSEQ 96-well plates, with each plate serving as a replicate. Each replicate PCR for sorted subsets received 200 ng genomic DNA, equal to 28,000 or so T cell genomes. The purified libraries were quantified using a Qubit 3.0 fluorometer, sized with a Bioanalyzer 2100, and then quantified again using the KAPA Library Quantification kit. Every immunoSEQ 96-well plate was sequenced on a separate single-read 150-cycle Illumina NextSeq 550 flow cell. On the authors' methods: The immunoSEQ output contained only junctional sequences without quality scores, so filtering could not match that applied to full-length reads. To assign V/J genes and CDR3, sequences were annotated against IMGT germline references using PyIR, a Python wrapper for IgBLAST v1.9. Reads were filtered out if the reads had weak V/J assignments (E-value above 1e-6), no CDR3, stop codons, out-of-frame junctions, or ambiguous translated residues. A V3J clonotype was defined by an identical inferred V gene, J gene, and CDR3 amino acid sequence. Percentage overlap between repertoires was computed as shared unique clonotypes divided by the size of the smaller repertoire. Richness of each repertoire was evaluated using RTK rarefaction, the Chao1 estimator, and Recon v2.1 estimates of unobserved clonotypes. Generation probabilities for all TCRbeta clonotypes obtained by the gDNA method from a handful of donors were computed using OLGA. TCRdb limited this immuneACCESS table to in-frame rearrangements with V and J called. A share of clones is missing; checked studies link under half to unresolved V genes, and the rest is unexplained. V and J calls and clone size are copied from that table; D and trimming were computed from the DNA. The sample table contains under 750,000 clones; only one count was recorded for approximately 72% of them. Together, the top ten hold less than 2% of the sample.

Points on this clone: Its target antigen remains unknown. Base-call qualities are not available, and no considerably larger clone is one nucleotide away.

Broad study findings and their caveats: Sampling was limited to blood, and TCR repertoires in tissue likely differ from TCR repertoires in blood. Pairwise subsampling indicated that sequencing depth was expected to affect the degree of clonotype sharing among donors. Compared with non-shared clonotypes, clonotypes shared by all four sorted-subset donors had higher generation probabilities. Because the study included only a small number of donors, the genetic and exposure-history diversity represented was limited. Estimated clonotype richness was generally larger for naive than for memory subsets. Sharing across four donors was observed for around 5% of naive CD4, less than 4% of naive CD8, 2.3% of memory CD4, and less than 0.45% of memory CD8 clonotypes. Incomplete sequencing was indicated by rarefaction of sorted-subset datasets, despite the large sequencing depth.

The source material was memory CD4+ T cells sorted from blood. In the paper's terms, the cell subset or site label means: CD45RA-negative fraction. The chain is made from TRBV19 and TRBJ1-2, with TRBD1 perhaps the D gene, on 5 matching bases. The receptor's source is a woman aged 25 to 39 in good health. Here the CDR3 is given as CASSMSTVFNYGYTF. The DNA reads as follows: TGTGCCAGTAGTATGTCGACAGTTTTTAACTATGGCTACACCTTC.